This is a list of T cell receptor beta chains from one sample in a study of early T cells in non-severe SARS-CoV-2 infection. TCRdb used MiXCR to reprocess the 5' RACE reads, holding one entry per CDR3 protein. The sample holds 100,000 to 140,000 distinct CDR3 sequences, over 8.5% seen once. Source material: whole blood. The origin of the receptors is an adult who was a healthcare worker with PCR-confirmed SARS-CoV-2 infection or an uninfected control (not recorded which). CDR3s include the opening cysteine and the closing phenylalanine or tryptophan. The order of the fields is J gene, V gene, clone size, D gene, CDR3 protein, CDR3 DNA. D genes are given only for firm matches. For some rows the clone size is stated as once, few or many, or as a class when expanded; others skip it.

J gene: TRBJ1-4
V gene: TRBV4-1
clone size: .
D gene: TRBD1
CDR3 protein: CASSQVRQGRWEKLFF
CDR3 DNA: TGCGCCAGCAGCCAGGTCAGACAGGGTCGATGGGAAAAACTGTTTTTT

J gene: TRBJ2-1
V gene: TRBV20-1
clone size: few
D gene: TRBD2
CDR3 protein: CSVREGSYNEQFF
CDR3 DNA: TGCAGTGTACGGGAGGGGTCCTACAATGAGCAGTTCTTC

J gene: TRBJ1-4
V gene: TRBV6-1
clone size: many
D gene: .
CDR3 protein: CASRAGTEKLFF
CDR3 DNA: TGTGCCAGCAGGGCAGGGACTGAAAAACTGTTTTTT

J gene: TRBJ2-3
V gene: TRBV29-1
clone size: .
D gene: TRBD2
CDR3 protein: CSVAGAGRSDTQYF
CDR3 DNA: TGCAGCGTTGCCGGAGCGGGAAGGTCAGATACGCAGTATTTT

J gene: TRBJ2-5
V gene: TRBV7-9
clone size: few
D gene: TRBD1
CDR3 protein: CASSLGDSLEVRTQYF
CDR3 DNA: TGTGCCAGCAGCTTGGGGGACAGCCTGGAGGTGAGGACCCAGTACTTC

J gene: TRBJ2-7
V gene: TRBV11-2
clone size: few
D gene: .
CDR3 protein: CASSLVPGPIFYEQYF
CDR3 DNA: TGTGCCAGCAGCTTAGTTCCAGGCCCCATCTTCTACGAGCAGTACTTC

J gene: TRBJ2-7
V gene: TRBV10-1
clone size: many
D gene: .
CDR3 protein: CASSSVTTGEQYF
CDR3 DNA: TGCGCCAGCAGTTCTGTCACCACCGGCGAGCAGTACTTC

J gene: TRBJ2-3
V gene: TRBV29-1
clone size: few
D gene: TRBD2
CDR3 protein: CSVGREEDTQYF
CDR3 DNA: TGCAGCGTTGGGCGGGAGGAAGATACGCAGTATTTT

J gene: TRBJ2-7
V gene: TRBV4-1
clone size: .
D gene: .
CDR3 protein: CASSQDWQGYHEQYF
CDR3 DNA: TGCGCCAGCAGCCAAGACTGGCAGGGGTACCACGAGCAGTACTTC

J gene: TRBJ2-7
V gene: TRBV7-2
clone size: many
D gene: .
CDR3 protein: CASSLVPRGYEQYF
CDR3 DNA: TGTGCCAGCAGCTTAGTACCTAGGGGATACGAGCAGTACTTC

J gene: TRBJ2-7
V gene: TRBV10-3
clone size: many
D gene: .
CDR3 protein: CAISESRYEQYF
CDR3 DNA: TGTGCCATCAGTGAGTCGAGATACGAGCAGTACTTC

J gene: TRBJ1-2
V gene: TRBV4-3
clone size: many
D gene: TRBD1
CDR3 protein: CASSRDGQGLGYTF
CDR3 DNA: TGCGCCAGCAGCCGGGACGGACAGGGGCTGGGCTACACCTTC

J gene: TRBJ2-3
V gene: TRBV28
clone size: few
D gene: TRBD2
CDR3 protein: CASSFRHWLRGGTQYF
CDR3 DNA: TGTGCCAGCAGTTTCCGTCACTGGCTCCGGGGAGGGACGCAGTATTTT

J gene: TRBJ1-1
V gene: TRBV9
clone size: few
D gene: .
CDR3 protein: CASSEADSTEAFF
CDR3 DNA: TGTGCCAGCAGCGAGGCGGACAGCACTGAAGCTTTCTTT

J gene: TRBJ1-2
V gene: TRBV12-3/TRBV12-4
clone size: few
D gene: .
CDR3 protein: CASSLYWASGYTF
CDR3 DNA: TGTGCCAGCAGTTTATACTGGGCTTCTGGCTACACCTTC

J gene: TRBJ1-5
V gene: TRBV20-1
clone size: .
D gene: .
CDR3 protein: CSALPANRPQHF
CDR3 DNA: TGCAGTGCGCTACCCGCGAACCGGCCCCAGCATTTT

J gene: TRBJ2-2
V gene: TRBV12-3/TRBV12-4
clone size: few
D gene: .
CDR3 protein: CASSLSAAGTGELFF
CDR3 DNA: TGTGCCAGCAGTTTATCCGCAGCGGGCACCGGGGAGCTGTTTTTT

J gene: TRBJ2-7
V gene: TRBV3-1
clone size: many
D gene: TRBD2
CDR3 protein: CASSRAGEGEQYF
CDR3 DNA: TGTGCCAGCAGCCGGGCGGGAGAAGGCGAGCAGTACTTC

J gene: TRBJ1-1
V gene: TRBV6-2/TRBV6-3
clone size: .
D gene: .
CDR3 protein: CASKGGSTEAFF
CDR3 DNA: TGTGCCAGCAAGGGGGGGAGCACTGAAGCTTTCTTT

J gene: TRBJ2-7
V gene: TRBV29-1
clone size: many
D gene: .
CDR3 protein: CSATGTPSYEQYF
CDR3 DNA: TGCAGCGCCACCGGGACTCCGAGCTACGAGCAGTACTTC

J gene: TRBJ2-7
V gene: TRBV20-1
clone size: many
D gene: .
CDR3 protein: CSARSETYYEQYF
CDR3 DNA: TGCAGTGCCAGGTCCGAAACTTATTACGAGCAGTACTTC

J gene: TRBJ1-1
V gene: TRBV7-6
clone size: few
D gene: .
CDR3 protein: CASSLEGFTEAFF
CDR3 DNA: TGTGCCAGCAGCTTAGAGGGTTTCACTGAAGCTTTCTTT

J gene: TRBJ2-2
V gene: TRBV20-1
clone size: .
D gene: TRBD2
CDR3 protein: CSALSGRFGELFF
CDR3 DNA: TGCAGTGCACTGAGCGGGAGGTTCGGGGAGCTGTTTTTT

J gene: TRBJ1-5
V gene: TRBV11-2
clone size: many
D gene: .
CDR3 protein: CASSLEAGQPQHF
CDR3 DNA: TGTGCCAGCAGCTTAGAAGCAGGTCAGCCCCAGCATTTT

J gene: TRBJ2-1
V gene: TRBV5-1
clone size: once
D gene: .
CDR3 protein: CASSGRTGTINEQFF
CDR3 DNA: TGCGCCAGCAGCGGAAGAACCGGGACCATCAATGAGCAGTTCTTC

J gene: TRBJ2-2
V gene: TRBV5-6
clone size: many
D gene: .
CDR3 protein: CASSLGSRELFF
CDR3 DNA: TGTGCCAGCAGCTTGGGGTCTCGGGAGCTGTTTTTT

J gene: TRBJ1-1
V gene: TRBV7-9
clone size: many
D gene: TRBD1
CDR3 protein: CASRLGQGNTEAFF
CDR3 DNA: TGTGCCAGCAGGTTGGGACAGGGAAACACTGAAGCTTTCTTT

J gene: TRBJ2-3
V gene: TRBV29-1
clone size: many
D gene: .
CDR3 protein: CSVVPDTQYF
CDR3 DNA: TGCAGCGTTGTTCCGGATACGCAGTATTTT

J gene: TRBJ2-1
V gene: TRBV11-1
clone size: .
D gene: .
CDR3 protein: CASSPVRFDNEQFF
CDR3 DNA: TGTGCCAGCAGCCCCGTACGATTCGACAATGAGCAGTTCTTC

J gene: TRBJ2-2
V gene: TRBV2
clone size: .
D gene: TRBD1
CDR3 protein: CASSGVPTGAGELFF
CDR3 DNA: TGTGCCAGCAGTGGAGTCCCCACAGGGGCCGGGGAGCTGTTTTTT

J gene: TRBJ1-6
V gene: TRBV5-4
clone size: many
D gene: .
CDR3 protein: CASSLGQYSPLHF
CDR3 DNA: TGTGCCAGCAGCTTAGGGCAGTATTCACCCCTCCACTTT

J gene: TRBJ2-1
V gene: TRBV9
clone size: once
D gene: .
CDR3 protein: CASSVGTAKNEQFF
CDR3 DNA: TGTGCCAGCAGCGTAGGAACCGCTAAGAATGAGCAGTTCTTC

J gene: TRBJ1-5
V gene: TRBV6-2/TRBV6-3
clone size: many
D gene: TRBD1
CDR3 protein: CASRRPGQQYQPQHF
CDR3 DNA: TGTGCCAGCAGGAGACCGGGACAGCAGTATCAGCCCCAGCATTTT

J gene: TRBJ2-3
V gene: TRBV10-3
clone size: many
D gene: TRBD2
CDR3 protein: CATTGTSGRASSTDTQYF
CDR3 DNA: TGTGCCACCACTGGGACTAGCGGGAGAGCCTCTAGCACAGATACGCAGTATTTT

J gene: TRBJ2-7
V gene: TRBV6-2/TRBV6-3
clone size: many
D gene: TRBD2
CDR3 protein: CATGQPTSGRYEQYF
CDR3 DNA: TGTGCCACAGGACAGCCGACTAGCGGGAGGTACGAGCAGTACTTC

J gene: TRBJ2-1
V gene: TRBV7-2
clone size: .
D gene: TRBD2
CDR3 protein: CASSWGTSGRGYNEQFF
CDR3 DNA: TGTGCCAGCAGCTGGGGGACTAGCGGGAGAGGGTACAATGAGCAGTTCTTC

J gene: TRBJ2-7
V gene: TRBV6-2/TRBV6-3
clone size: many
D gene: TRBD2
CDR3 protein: CASSQLAGVSYEQYF
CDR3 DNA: TGTGCCAGCAGCCAACTAGCGGGGGTCTCCTACGAGCAGTACTTC

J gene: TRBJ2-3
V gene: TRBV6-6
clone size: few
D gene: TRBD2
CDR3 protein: CASSYPSAGAYTDTQYF
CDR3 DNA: TGTGCCAGCAGTTACCCATCAGCGGGAGCGTACACAGATACGCAGTATTTT

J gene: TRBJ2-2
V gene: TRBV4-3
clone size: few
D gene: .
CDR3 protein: CASSHGEAGELFF
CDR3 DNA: TGCGCCAGCAGCCATGGGGAGGCCGGGGAGCTGTTTTTT

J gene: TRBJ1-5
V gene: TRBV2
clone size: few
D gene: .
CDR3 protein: CASTGANQPQHF
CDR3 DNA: TGTGCCAGCACTGGGGCCAATCAGCCCCAGCATTTT

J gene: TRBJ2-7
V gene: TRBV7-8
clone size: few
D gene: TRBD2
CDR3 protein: CASSLGASGSHEQYF
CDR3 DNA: TGTGCCAGCAGCTTAGGGGCTAGCGGGAGCCACGAGCAGTACTTC

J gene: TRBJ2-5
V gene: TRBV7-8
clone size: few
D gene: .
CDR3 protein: CASSPAWMETQYF
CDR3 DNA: TGTGCCAGCAGCCCCGCATGGATGGAGACCCAGTACTTC

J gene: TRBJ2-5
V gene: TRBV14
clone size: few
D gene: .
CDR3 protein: CASSQVTGGQETQYF
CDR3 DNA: TGTGCCAGCAGCCAAGTTACGGGCGGGCAAGAGACCCAGTACTTC

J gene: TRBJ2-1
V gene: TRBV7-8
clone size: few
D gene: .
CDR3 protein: CASSFRPRAVRDEQFF
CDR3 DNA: TGTGCCAGCAGCTTCCGTCCCCGGGCTGTGAGGGATGAGCAGTTCTTC

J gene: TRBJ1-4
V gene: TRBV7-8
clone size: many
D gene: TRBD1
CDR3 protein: CASSQGGASTNEKLFF
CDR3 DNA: TGTGCCAGCAGCCAGGGGGGGGCTTCAACTAATGAAAAACTGTTTTTT

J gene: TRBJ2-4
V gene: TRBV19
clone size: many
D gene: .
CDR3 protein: CASTPSRGVAKNIQYF
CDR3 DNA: TGTGCCAGTACTCCCTCAAGGGGGGTAGCCAAAAACATTCAGTACTTC

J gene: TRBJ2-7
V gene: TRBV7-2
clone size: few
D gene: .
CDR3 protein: CASSPALVEQYF
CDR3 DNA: TGTGCCAGCAGCCCGGCTTTGGTGGAGCAGTACTTC

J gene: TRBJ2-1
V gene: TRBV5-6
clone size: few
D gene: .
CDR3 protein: CASSFTGTYNEQFF
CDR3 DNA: TGTGCCAGCAGCTTCACAGGGACCTACAATGAGCAGTTCTTC

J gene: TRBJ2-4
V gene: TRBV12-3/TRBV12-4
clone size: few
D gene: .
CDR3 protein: CASRGVGLIQYF
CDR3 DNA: TGTGCCAGCAGGGGGGTAGGACTAATTCAGTACTTC

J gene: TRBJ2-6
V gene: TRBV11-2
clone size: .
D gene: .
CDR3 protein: CASSLVPSGANVLTF
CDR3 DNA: TGTGCCAGCAGCTTAGTCCCGTCTGGGGCCAACGTCCTGACTTTC

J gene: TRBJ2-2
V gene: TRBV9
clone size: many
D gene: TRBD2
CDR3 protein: CASSAGPGTSGSKGGELFF
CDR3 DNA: TGTGCCAGCAGCGCGGGACCCGGGACTAGCGGGAGTAAGGGCGGGGAGCTGTTTTTT

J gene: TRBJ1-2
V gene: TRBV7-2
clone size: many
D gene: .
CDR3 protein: CASSLGRTGYTF
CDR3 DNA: TGTGCCAGCAGCTTAGGTCGGACCGGCTACACCTTC

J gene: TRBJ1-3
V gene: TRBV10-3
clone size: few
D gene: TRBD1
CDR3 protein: CAISGGDREGNTIYF
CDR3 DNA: TGTGCCATCAGTGGAGGGGACAGGGAAGGAAACACCATATATTTT

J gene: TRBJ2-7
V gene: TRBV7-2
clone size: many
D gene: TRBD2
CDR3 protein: CASTLKAGGSSYEQYF
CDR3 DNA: TGTGCCAGCACCCTGAAAGCGGGCGGGAGCTCCTACGAGCAGTACTTC

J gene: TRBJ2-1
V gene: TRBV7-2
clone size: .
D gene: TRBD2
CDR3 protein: CASSLSSSGRYNEQFF
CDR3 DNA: TGTGCCAGCAGCTTATCCTCTAGCGGGAGGTACAATGAGCAGTTCTTC

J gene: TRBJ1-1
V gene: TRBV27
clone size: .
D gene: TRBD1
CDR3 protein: CASSQGANTEAFF
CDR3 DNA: TGTGCCAGCAGTCAGGGGGCGAACACTGAAGCTTTCTTT

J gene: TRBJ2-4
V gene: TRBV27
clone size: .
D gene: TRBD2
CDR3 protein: CAVYGGSLAKNIQYF
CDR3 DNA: TGTGCCGTGTACGGGGGGAGCTTAGCCAAAAACATTCAGTACTTC

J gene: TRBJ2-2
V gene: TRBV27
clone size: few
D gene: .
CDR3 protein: CASSLLVDGALPGELFF
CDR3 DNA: TGTGCCAGCAGTTTACTAGTGGACGGGGCCCTACCCGGGGAGCTGTTTTTT

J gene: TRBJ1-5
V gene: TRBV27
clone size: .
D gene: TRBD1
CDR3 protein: CASKGQGGQPQHF
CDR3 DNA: TGTGCCAGCAAAGGACAGGGGGGTCAGCCCCAGCATTTT

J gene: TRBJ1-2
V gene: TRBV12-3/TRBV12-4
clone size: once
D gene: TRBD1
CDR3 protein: CASSQDRVYGYTF
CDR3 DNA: TGTGCCAGCAGTCAGGACAGGGTTTATGGCTACACCTTC